This T cell receptor (beta chain) emerged from a study of blood T cells in healthy people across ages. A sample-barcoded 5' primer and a J-beta primer mix were used in a second PCR of roughly 7 to 12 cycles. Individual samples furnished no less than 2.5 million CDR3-containing paired-end reads apiece. TCRdb called the 5' RACE reads again in MiXCR, with one record for every CDR3 protein. The sample yields 950,000 to 1,200,000 distinct CDR3 sequences, about two fifths seen once. Germline CDR1 is SNHLY and CDR2 is FYNNEI. The CDR3 runs 14 residues. Trimming removed 5 bases from V and 2 bases from J, with 12 bases in between. Healthy Caucasian individuals from Russia aged about 6 to 90 served as donors.

The sample consisted of blood. This clonotype was obtained from a man in his late teens or twenties in good health. This sequence joins TRBV2 and TRBJ2-5; D is ambiguous. CDR3 in DNA: TGTGCCAGCAGTTATGGCCCCAGACAAGAGACCCAGTACTTC. It specifies CASSYGPRQETQYF.